These T cell receptor beta chains were read from a single sample in a study of response to subunit inactivated influenza vaccine. TCRdb recomputed calls from the RT-PCR reads with MiXCR, one row per CDR3 protein. The table records 450,000 to 600,000 distinct CDR3 sequences, around 8% of them present only once. The sample here was PBMCs from blood, taken roughly 24 months after vaccination. Source of these receptors: a man aged 50-75 years who received an inactivated influenza vaccine. The CDR3 runs from the conserved cysteine through the conserved F or W. The D gene is left open where the match is weak. Expanded clones get a size class; other rows say once, few or many, or leave the size out.

V: TRBV11-2
D: -
J: TRBJ2-5
length: 13
size: -
DNA: TGTGCCAGCAGCTTGAAGGAAAAAGAGACCCAGTACTTC
CDR3: CASSLKEKETQYF

V: TRBV9
D: -
J: TRBJ1-1
length: 13
size: many
DNA: TGTGCCAGCAGCGTAGGTATCCACACTGAAGCTTTCTTT
CDR3: CASSVGIHTEAFF

V: TRBV4-1
D: TRBD1
J: TRBJ1-3
length: 16
size: few
DNA: TGCGCCAGCAGCCAAGGACCGGGACAGCCTGGAAACACCATATATTTT
CDR3: CASSQGPGQPGNTIYF

V: TRBV3-1
D: TRBD1
J: TRBJ2-3
length: 15
size: many
DNA: TGTGCCAGCAGCCAAGAGGGCAGGGGGACAGATACGCAGTATTTT
CDR3: CASSQEGRGTDTQYF

V: TRBV12-3/TRBV12-4
D: -
J: TRBJ1-1
length: 12
size: few
DNA: TGTGCCAGCAGTAAACCGGGATCTGAAGCTTTCTTT
CDR3: CASSKPGSEAFF

V: TRBV29-1
D: -
J: TRBJ2-7
length: 15
size: few
DNA: TGCAGCGCCAGCCAAGGCCCGGGTATCACCTACGAGCAGTACTTC
CDR3: CSASQGPGITYEQYF

V: TRBV25-1
D: TRBD2
J: TRBJ2-3
length: 17
size: many
DNA: TGTGCCAGCAGTGCTCCCCGGACTAGCGGCCACACAGATACGCAGTATTTT
CDR3: CASSAPRTSGHTDTQYF

V: TRBV10-3
D: -
J: TRBJ1-1
length: 13
size: -
DNA: TGTGCCATCACCCGGACGGCGAACACTGAAGCTTTCTTT
CDR3: CAITRTANTEAFF

V: TRBV11-2
D: -
J: TRBJ2-7
length: 14
size: few
DNA: TGTGCCAGCAGCTTAGATCTAGGGAACTACGAGCAGTACTTC
CDR3: CASSLDLGNYEQYF

V: TRBV29-1
D: -
J: TRBJ2-7
length: 15
size: many
DNA: TGCAGCGTTGAAGGCCGGGACTTTGGGACCTACGAGCAGTACTTC
CDR3: CSVEGRDFGTYEQYF

V: TRBV7-9
D: -
J: TRBJ2-7
length: 13
size: many
DNA: TGTGCCAGCAGCTTAGAGCAGGGCAACGAGCAGTACTTC
CDR3: CASSLEQGNEQYF

V: TRBV6-5
D: TRBD1
J: TRBJ2-3
length: 16
size: -
DNA: TGTGCCAGCAGTTACTCAACAGGGGGAGGCACAGATACGCAGTATTTT
CDR3: CASSYSTGGGTDTQYF

V: TRBV6-2/TRBV6-3
D: -
J: TRBJ1-2
length: 15
size: few
DNA: TGTGCCAGCAGTTCCGTGGGAGTAAGTGGCTATGGCTACACCTTC
CDR3: CASSSVGVSGYGYTF

V: TRBV24-1
D: TRBD1
J: TRBJ2-4
length: 18
size: -
DNA: TGTGCCACCAGTGACACGACAGGGGATGGGGGGGCCAAAAACATTCAGTACTTC
CDR3: CATSDTTGDGGAKNIQYF

V: TRBV4-1
D: -
J: TRBJ1-5
length: 14
size: few
DNA: TGCGCCAGCAGCCAAGTCGCCATGGGACAGCCCCAGCATTTT
CDR3: CASSQVAMGQPQHF

V: TRBV20-1
D: TRBD1
J: TRBJ1-1
length: 14
size: few
DNA: TGCAGTGCTAGAGTGGGCAGGGGGCCATATGAAGCTTTCTTT
CDR3: CSARVGRGPYEAFF

V: TRBV11-2
D: -
J: TRBJ2-2
length: 15
size: -
DNA: TGTGCCAGCAGCTTAGAGGCCAGCCCCACCGGGGAGCTGTTTTTT
CDR3: CASSLEASPTGELFF

V: TRBV20-1
D: -
J: TRBJ1-2
length: 13
size: few
DNA: TGCAGTGCCAAATTTCCGACCCGCCGCGGCTACACCTTC
CDR3: CSAKFPTRRGYTF

V: TRBV12-3/TRBV12-4
D: -
J: TRBJ2-1
length: 12
size: -
DNA: TGTGCCAGCAGTTTAAAGGTCAATGAGCAGTTCTTC
CDR3: CASSLKVNEQFF

V: TRBV7-8
D: TRBD2
J: TRBJ2-1
length: 18
size: many
DNA: TGTGCCAGCAGCTTAGAATCCTCGTGGCTAGCGGGGAACAATGAGCAGTTCTTC
CDR3: CASSLESSWLAGNNEQFF

V: TRBV7-9
D: TRBD2
J: TRBJ2-6
length: 17
size: -
DNA: TGTGCCAGCAGAACACTAGCGGGGGGGCCTGGGGCCAACGTCCTGACTTTC
CDR3: CASRTLAGGPGANVLTF

V: TRBV2
D: TRBD2
J: TRBJ2-1
length: 10
size: -
DNA: TGTGCCAGCAGGGGGGGGAGGCAGTTCTTC
CDR3: CASRGGRQFF

V: TRBV29-1
D: -
J: TRBJ1-1
length: 17
size: -
DNA: TGCAGCGTTGAAGATCGTGAGACAGGACAAATGAACTCTGAAGCTTTCTTT
CDR3: CSVEDRETGQMNSEAFF

V: TRBV12-3/TRBV12-4
D: -
J: TRBJ2-1
length: 13
size: few
DNA: TGTGCCAGCAGCAAAGCGGCCTACAATGAGCAGTTCTTC
CDR3: CASSKAAYNEQFF

V: TRBV7-3
D: TRBD1
J: TRBJ2-7
length: 13
size: many
DNA: TGTGCCAGCAGCTTCGACAGGGGCTACGAGCAGTACTTC
CDR3: CASSFDRGYEQYF

V: TRBV6-2/TRBV6-3
D: TRBD1
J: TRBJ1-1
length: 14
size: many
DNA: TGTGCCAGCAGATACGGACAGGCTTGGACTGAAGCTTTCTTT
CDR3: CASRYGQAWTEAFF

V: TRBV4-3
D: -
J: TRBJ1-3
length: 17
size: few
DNA: TGCGCCAGCAGCCTTTCCGTGGACCTAACCTCTGGAAACACCATATATTTT
CDR3: CASSLSVDLTSGNTIYF

V: TRBV20-1
D: -
J: TRBJ2-7
length: 14
size: few
DNA: TGCAGTGCTAGAGTCAGAACGGGTGGATACGAGCAGTACTTC
CDR3: CSARVRTGGYEQYF

V: TRBV11-1
D: TRBD2
J: TRBJ2-1
length: 18
size: many
DNA: TGTGCCAGCAGCATATCAACAGGGGGACTAGCGGGAGGGCTTGAGCAGTTCTTC
CDR3: CASSISTGGLAGGLEQFF

V: TRBV18
D: -
J: TRBJ2-2
length: 13
size: -
DNA: TGTGCCAGCTCACCAGATTCCACCGGGGAGCTGTTTTTT
CDR3: CASSPDSTGELFF

V: TRBV10-3
D: TRBD1
J: TRBJ1-2
length: 15
size: many
DNA: TGTGCCATCAGTGAGTCTACGACAGGGGCTAATGGCTACACCTTC
CDR3: CAISESTTGANGYTF

V: TRBV12-3/TRBV12-4
D: -
J: TRBJ2-1
length: 14
size: many
DNA: TGTGCCAGCAGTTTAAGTCTTGGAAACAATGAGCAGTTCTTC
CDR3: CASSLSLGNNEQFF

V: TRBV5-6
D: -
J: TRBJ2-7
length: 16
size: few
DNA: TGTGCCAGCAGCTTGGGTTTTCGGACGAACACCTACGAGCAGTACTTC
CDR3: CASSLGFRTNTYEQYF

V: TRBV3-1
D: -
J: TRBJ2-5
length: 14
size: many
DNA: TGTGCCAGCAGCCTGAGGGGAGTTCGGGAGACCCAGTACTTC
CDR3: CASSLRGVRETQYF

V: TRBV6-1
D: -
J: TRBJ2-5
length: 14
size: -
DNA: TGTGCCAGCAGCCGGCACAGGGCGGGAAAGACCCAGTACTTC
CDR3: CASSRHRAGKTQYF

V: TRBV21-1
D: -
J: TRBJ2-7
length: 15
size: -
DNA: TGTGCCAGCAGCAGCCCCCGGCACAGAGCCTACGAGCAGTACTTC
CDR3: CASSSPRHRAYEQYF

V: TRBV7-2
D: -
J: TRBJ2-6
length: 14
size: many
DNA: TGTGCCAGCAGCTTAGGGGCTGGGGCCAACGTCCTGACTTTC
CDR3: CASSLGAGANVLTF

V: TRBV2
D: TRBD1
J: TRBJ1-5
length: 14
size: -
DNA: TGTGCCAGCAGTGGCCCAGGGGGAGGTCAGCCCCAGCATTTT
CDR3: CASSGPGGGQPQHF

V: TRBV29-1
D: TRBD2
J: TRBJ2-3
length: 14
size: few
DNA: TGCAGCGCCCGAGGGACTAGCTCGGCAGATACGCAGTATTTT
CDR3: CSARGTSSADTQYF

V: TRBV4-1
D: -
J: TRBJ2-2
length: 13
size: many
DNA: TGCGCCAGCAGCAATACAGGGCCCGGGGAGCTGTTTTTT
CDR3: CASSNTGPGELFF

V: TRBV7-2
D: -
J: TRBJ1-2
length: 15
size: few
DNA: TGTGCCAGCAGCTTAGATGGGGGGCTTAGGGGTGGCTACACCTTC
CDR3: CASSLDGGLRGGYTF

V: TRBV4-2
D: TRBD2
J: TRBJ2-1
length: 14
size: many
DNA: TGTGCCAGCAGCCAAGACCCTACTAGCGACGAGCAGTTCTTC
CDR3: CASSQDPTSDEQFF

V: TRBV27
D: TRBD2
J: TRBJ2-3
length: 14
size: -
DNA: TGTGCCAGCAGATGGACTAGCGGCACAGATACGCAGTATTTT
CDR3: CASRWTSGTDTQYF

V: TRBV28
D: -
J: TRBJ1-2
length: 13
size: few
DNA: TGTGCCAGCAGTTTGGTAGAAAGCTATGGCTACACCTTC
CDR3: CASSLVESYGYTF

V: TRBV6-2/TRBV6-3
D: -
J: TRBJ1-2
length: 15
size: -
DNA: TGTGCCAGCAGTTTTACGGGCCTAGGATCGCGGGGCTACACCTTC
CDR3: CASSFTGLGSRGYTF

V: TRBV3-1
D: -
J: TRBJ1-6
length: 17
size: few
DNA: TGTGCCAGCAGCCAAGCCAGCGGCGGACTGATCAATTCACCCCTCCACTTT
CDR3: CASSQASGGLINSPLHF